This entry lists 2 T cell receptor beta chains sequenced from one sample in a study of shared clonotypes between healthy human individuals. Here immunoSEQ multiplex PCR was the method, and the copy in TCRdb shows in-frame clones only, minus some. The sample has fewer than 1.8 million clones; 98% are singletons. The sequencing sample was made of naive CD4+ T cells sorted from blood. Indicated subset: CD45RA+ positively selected. Every receptor here comes from a man aged 30-40 years in good health.

This sequence joins TRBV7-3 and TRBJ1-1; possible D gene TRBD1, 6 bases. Trimming took off 6 bases at V and 4 bases at J, with 12 bases between the two ends. This CDR3 spans 13 amino acids. CDR1 and CDR2 (germline): SGHTA, FQGTGA. The CDR3 DNA follows: TGTGCCAGCAGTACGGGACAAGCCACTGAAGCTTTCTTT. It specifies CASSTGQATEAFF.

The genes are TRBV2 and TRBJ1-5; D is perhaps TRBD1 (5 bases). V lost 6 bases to trimming and J lost 2 bases, with 17 bases between them. This CDR3 is 16 amino acids long. From germline, CDR1 is SNHLY and CDR2 FYNNEI. The CDR3 loop is CASRGEAAYGNQPQHF. Here the CDR3 DNA reads TGTGCCAGCAGGGGGGAGGCAGCATATGGCAATCAGCCCCAGCATTTT.